The 4 T cell receptor beta chains given below trace back to one sample, sequenced in a study of blood T cell repertoires in COVID-19. Profiled with immunoSEQ multiplex PCR; TCRdb holds only in-frame clones, not every one. Among 280,000 or so clones, 90% were seen once, and the ten largest hold about 1.7%. The sequencing input was PBMCs or T cells enriched from blood (not recorded which). These receptors were taken from a woman under 30 with acute COVID-19.

This chain uses TRBV7-9 with TRBJ2-1; 10 bases match TRBD2. Losses at the gene ends were 5 bases for V and 2 bases for J; bases not matched to a gene: 6. Germline loops: CDR1 SEHNR, CDR2 FQNEAQ (reference sequence). The CDR3 spans 16 residues. The CDR3 region is CASSVGLAVAYNEQFF. For the CDR3, the DNA is TGTGCCAGCAGCGTCGGACTAGCGGTGGCCTACAATGAGCAGTTCTTC.

The chain employs TRBV5-1 and TRBJ1-3, with 8 bases that match TRBD1. CDR3 length equals 16 residues. The germline CDR1 and CDR2 sequences are SGHRS and YFSETQ. Unmatched junction bases numbered 8, after V lost 2 bases and J lost 4 bases. This CDR3 is CASSLGMTGDGNTIYF. CDR3 nucleotide sequence: TGCGCCAGCAGCTTAGGGATGACAGGGGACGGAAACACCATATATTTT. The whole variable domain, remainder taken from reference TRBV5-1 and TRBJ1-3, is KAGVTQTPRYLIKTRGQQVTLSCSPISGHRSVSWYQQTPGQGLQFLFEYFSETQRNKGNFPGRFSGRQFSNSRSEMNVSTLELGDSALYLCASSLGMTGDGNTIYFGEGSWLTVV.

The rearrangement links TRBV19 to TRBJ1-2, with D possibly matching TRBD1 (6 bases). CDR3 length: 14 residues. V shed 4 bases and J shed 1 base, with 10 bases lying between them. CDR1 LNHDA and CDR2 SQIVND come from the germline V gene (reference sequence). CDR3 amino acids: CASSRGPSNYGYTF. In DNA form, the CDR3 reads TGTGCCAGTAGTAGGGGGCCTAGTAACTATGGCTACACCTTC.

The chain is built from TRBV28 and TRBJ1-1; TRBD1 matches at 7 bases. The CDR3 contains 13 residues. Germline CDR1 and CDR2: MDHEN and SYDVKM. The trim removed 7 bases at V and 1 base at J, leaving 3 bases unmatched. This CDR3 reads CASIRTGNTEAFF. CDR3 DNA: TGTGCCAGCATAAGGACAGGGAACACTGAAGCTTTCTTT.